The TCR beta chain described here comes from a study of shared T cell receptors in the human thymus. Germline CDR1 SGHVS, CDR2 FNYEAQ. Unmatched junction bases numbered 6, after V lost 5 bases and J lost 6 bases. The CDR3 loop spans 15 amino acids. TCRdb keeps only in-frame clones here, not all; method: immunoSEQ multiplex PCR. The sample contains more than 300,000 clones, approximately 95% of which appear only once. This clone was seen a single time. The rearrangement uses TRBV7-6 and TRBJ2-2; 10 nucleotides line up with TRBD1. What was sequenced was thymocytes. The clonotype comes from a human donor. CDR3 sequence reads: CASSHRDRGSGELFF. CDR3 in DNA: TGTGCCAGCAGCCACCGGGACAGGGGATCCGGGGAGCTGTTTTTT.